This TCR beta chain was found in a study of T cells after yellow fever vaccination. Across the study: The fractions with low cell numbers were processed using SMART-Seq v4 Ultra Low Input. Study observations and caveats: Almost all vaccine-responding clonotypes went undetected in sorted memory subsets on day 0.

TCRdb re-called the 5' RACE reads with MiXCR, one entry per CDR3 protein. The repertoire holds 29,000 or so distinct CDR3 sequences, about 6% seen once, with 20% to 25% in the top ten. Deletions cut 1 base from V and 7 bases from J, with 14 bases between. The CDR3 length is 15 residues. This clonotype was observed a handful of times. The sequence was collected from a man younger than 40 who received the YFV17D yellow fever vaccine. The material sequenced was PBMCs, either bulk or a sorted T-cell subset (CD4+, CD8+, memory, or dextramer-sorted; not recorded which), taken on the day of the yellow fever booster vaccination. V gene TRBV12-3 or TRBV12-4 combines with J gene TRBJ1-5; a weak D match, TRBD1 (6 bases). CDR3 in DNA: TGTGCCAGCAGTTTAGGCCAGGGGCAGGGGCAGCCCCAGCATTTT. Translating it yields CASSLGQGQGQPQHF.